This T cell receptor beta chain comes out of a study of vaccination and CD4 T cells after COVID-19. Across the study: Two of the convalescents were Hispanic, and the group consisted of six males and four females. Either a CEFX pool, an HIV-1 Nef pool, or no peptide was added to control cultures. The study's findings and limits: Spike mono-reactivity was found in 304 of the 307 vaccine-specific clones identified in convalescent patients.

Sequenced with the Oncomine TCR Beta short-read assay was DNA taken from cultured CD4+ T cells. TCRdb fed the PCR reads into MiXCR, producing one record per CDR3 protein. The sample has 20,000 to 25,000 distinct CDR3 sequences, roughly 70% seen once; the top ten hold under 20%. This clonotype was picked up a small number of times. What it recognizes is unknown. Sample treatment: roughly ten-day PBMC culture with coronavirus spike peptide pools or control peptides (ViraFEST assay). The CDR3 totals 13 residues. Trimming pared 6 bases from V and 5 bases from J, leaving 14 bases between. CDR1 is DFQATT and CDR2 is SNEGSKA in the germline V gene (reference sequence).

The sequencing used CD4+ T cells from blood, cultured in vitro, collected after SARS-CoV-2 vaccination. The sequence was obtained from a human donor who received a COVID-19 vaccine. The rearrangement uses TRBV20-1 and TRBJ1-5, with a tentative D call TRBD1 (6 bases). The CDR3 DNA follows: TGCAGTGCCAAGGCACAGGGCTATCAGCCCCAGCATTTT. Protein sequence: CSAKAQGYQPQHF.